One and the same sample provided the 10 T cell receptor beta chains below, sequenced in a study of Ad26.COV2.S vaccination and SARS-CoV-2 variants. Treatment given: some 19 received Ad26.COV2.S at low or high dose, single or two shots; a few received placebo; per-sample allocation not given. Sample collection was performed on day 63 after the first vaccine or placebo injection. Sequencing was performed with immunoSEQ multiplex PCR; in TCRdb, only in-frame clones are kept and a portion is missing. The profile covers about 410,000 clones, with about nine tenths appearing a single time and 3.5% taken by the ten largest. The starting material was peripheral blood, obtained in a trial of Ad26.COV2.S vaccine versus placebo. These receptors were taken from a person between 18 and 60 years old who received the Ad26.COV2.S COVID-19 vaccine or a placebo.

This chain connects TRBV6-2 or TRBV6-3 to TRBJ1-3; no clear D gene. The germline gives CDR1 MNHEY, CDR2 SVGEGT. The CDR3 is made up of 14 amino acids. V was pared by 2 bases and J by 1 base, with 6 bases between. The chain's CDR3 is CASSYGGSGNTIYF. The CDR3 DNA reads TGTGCCAGCAGTTACGGCGGATCTGGAAACACCATATATTTT.

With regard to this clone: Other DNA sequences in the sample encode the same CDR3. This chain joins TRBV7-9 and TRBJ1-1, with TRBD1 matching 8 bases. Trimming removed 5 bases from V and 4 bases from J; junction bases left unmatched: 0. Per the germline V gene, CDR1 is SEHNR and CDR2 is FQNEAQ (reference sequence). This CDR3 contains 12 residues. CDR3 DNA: TGTGCCAGCAGCACAGGGGGCACTGAAGCTTTCTTT. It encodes CASSTGGTEAFF.

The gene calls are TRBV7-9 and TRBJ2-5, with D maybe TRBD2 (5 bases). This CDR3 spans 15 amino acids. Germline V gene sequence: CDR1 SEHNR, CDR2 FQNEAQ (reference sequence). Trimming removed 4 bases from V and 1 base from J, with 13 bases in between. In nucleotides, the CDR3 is TGTGCCAGCAGCTCCCCCCGGGATCCCCAAGAGACCCAGTACTTC. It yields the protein CASSSPRDPQETQYF. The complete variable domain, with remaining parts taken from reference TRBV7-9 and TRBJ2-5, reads DTGVSQNPRHKITKRGQNVTFRCDPISEHNRLYWYRQTLGQGPEFLTYFQNEAQLEKSRLLSDRFSAERPKGSFSTLEIQRTEQGDSAMYLCASSSPRDPQETQYFGPGTRLLVL.

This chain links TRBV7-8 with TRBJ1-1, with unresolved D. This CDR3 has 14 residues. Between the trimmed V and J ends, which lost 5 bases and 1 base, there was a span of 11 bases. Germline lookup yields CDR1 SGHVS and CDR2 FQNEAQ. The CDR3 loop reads CASSPEPPNTEAFF. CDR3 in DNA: TGTGCCAGCAGCCCCGAGCCCCCGAACACTGAAGCTTTCTTT. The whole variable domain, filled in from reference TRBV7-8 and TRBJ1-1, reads GAGVSQSPRYKVAKRGQDVALRCDPISGHVSLFWYQQALGQGPEFLTYFQNEAQLDKSGLPSDRFFAERPEGSVSTLKIQRTQQEDSAVYLCASSPEPPNTEAFFGQGTRLTVV.

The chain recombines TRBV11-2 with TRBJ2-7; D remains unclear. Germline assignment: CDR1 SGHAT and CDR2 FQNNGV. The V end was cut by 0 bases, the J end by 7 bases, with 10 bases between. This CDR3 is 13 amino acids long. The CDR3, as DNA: TGTGCCAGCAGCTTAGAGCGACTCCCTGAGCAGTACTTC. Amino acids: CASSLERLPEQYF.

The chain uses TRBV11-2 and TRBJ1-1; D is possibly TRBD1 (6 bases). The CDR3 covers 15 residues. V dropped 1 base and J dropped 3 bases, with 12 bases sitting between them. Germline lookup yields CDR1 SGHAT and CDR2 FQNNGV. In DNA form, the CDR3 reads TGTGCCAGCAGCTTAGGCGGGGGGCTCGACACTGAAGCTTTCTTT. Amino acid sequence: CASSLGGGLDTEAFF.

Here the CDR3 reads CASSVGTGFLNDEQFF. The CDR3, as DNA: TGTGCCAGCAGCGTTGGGACCGGGTTCCTAAACGATGAGCAGTTCTTC. This sequence joins TRBV9 and TRBJ2-1; D assignment may be TRBD1 or TRBD2 (5 bases each). The CDR3 covers 16 residues. CDR1 SGDLS and CDR2 YYNGEE come from the germline V gene. The ends were cut back, 2 bases at V and 8 bases at J, with 20 bases in the middle.

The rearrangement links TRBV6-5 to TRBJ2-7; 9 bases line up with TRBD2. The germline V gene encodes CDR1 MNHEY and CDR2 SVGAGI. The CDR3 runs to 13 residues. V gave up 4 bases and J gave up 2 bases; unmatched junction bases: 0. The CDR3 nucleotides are TGTGCCAGCAGTTTAGCGGGGGCCTACGAGCAGTACTTC. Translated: CASSLAGAYEQYF.

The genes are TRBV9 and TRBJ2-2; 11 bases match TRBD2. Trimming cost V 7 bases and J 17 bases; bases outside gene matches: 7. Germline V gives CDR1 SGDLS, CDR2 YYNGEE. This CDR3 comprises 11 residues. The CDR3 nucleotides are TGTGCCAGCGGGACTAGCGGCGATCTATTTTTT. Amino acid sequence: CASGTSGDLFF.

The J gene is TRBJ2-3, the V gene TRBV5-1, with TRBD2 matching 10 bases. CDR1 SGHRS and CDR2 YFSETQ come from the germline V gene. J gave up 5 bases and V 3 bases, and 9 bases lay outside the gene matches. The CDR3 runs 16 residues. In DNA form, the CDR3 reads TGCGCCAGCAGCTCCCGGGATAGCGGGGGGAAAGATACGCAGTATTTT. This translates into CASSSRDSGGKDTQYF. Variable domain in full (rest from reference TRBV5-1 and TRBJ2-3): KAGVTQTPRYLIKTRGQQVTLSCSPISGHRSVSWYQQTPGQGLQFLFEYFSETQRNKGNFPGRFSGRQFSNSRSEMNVSTLELGDSALYLCASSSRDSGGKDTQYFGPGTRLTVL.